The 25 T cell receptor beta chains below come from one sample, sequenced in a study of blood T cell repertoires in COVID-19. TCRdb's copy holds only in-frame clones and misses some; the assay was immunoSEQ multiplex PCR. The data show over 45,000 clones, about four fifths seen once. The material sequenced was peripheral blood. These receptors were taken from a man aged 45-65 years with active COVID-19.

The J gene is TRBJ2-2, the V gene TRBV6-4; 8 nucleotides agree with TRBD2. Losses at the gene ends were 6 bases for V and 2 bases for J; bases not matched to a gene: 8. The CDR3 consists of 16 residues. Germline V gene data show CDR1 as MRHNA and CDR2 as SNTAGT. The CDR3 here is CASRSHGGVNTGELFF. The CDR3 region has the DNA TGTGCCAGCAGATCTCACGGGGGGGTAAACACCGGGGAGCTGTTTTTT.

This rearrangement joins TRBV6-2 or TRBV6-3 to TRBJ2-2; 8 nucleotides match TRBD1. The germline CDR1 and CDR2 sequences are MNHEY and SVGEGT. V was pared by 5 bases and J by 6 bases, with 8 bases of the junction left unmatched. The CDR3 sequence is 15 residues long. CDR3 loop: CASSPRQGYSGELFF. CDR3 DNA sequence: TGTGCCAGCAGTCCCCGACAGGGGTATTCCGGGGAGCTGTTTTTT.

The CDR3, as DNA: TGTGCCAGCAGCCAAGATCTGTGGCAGGGGATACAAGAGACCCAGTACTTC. As protein: CASSQDLWQGIQETQYF. The genes are TRBV3-1 (or the pseudogene TRBV3-2) and TRBJ2-5; D is perhaps TRBD1 (6 bases). V gave up 0 bases and J gave up 2 bases, with 16 bases separating them. The CDR3 spans 17 residues. Germline V CDR1 and CDR2: LGHDT, YNNKEL (reference sequence).

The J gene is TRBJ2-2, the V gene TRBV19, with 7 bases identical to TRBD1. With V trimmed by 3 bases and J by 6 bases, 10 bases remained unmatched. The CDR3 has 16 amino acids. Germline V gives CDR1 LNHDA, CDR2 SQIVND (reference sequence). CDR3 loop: CASSIKGAFTPGELFF. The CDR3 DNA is TGTGCCAGTAGTATCAAGGGGGCGTTCACCCCCGGGGAGCTGTTTTTT.

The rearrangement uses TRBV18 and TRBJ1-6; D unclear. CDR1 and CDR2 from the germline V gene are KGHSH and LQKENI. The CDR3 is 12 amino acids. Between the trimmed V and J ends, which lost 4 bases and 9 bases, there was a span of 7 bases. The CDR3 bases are TGTGCCAGCTCACACAAGTTTTCACCCCTCCACTTT. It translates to CASSHKFSPLHF.

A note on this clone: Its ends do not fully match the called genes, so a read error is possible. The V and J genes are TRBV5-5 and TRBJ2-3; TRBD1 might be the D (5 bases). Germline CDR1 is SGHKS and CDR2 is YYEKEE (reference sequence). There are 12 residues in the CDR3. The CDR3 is CASSLVTETQYF. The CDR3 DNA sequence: TGTGCCAGCAGCTTGGTGACAGAGACGCAGTATTTT. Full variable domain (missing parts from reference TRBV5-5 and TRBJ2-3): DAGVTQSPTHLIKTRGQQVTLRCSPISGHKSVSWYQQVLGQGPQFIFQYYEKEERGRGNFPDRFSARQFPNYSSELNVNALLLGDSALYLCASSLVTETQYFGPGTRLTVL.

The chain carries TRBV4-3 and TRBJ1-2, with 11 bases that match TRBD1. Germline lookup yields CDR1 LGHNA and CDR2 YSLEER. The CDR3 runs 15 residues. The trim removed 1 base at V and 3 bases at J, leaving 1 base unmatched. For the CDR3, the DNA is TGCGCCAGCAGCCAAGGGGGACAGGGGGACTATGGCTACACCTTC. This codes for CASSQGGQGDYGYTF.

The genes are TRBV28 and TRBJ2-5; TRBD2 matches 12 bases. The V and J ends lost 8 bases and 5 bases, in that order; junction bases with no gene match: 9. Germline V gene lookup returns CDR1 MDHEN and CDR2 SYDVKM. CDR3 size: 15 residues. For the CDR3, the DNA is TGTGCCAGCCTAACTAGCGGGGGGAAAAGGGAGACCCAGTACTTC. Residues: CASLTSGGKRETQYF.

The CDR3 DNA reads TGTGCCAGCAGTTTAAGCGGGACAGGGGGGACCCAGCCCCAGCATTTT. This codes for CASSLSGTGGTQPQHF. J is TRBJ1-5 and V is TRBV28, with 11 bases aligning to TRBD1. Germline trimming cut 2 bases from V and 7 bases from J; bases unmatched to any gene: 7. The length of the CDR3 is 16 residues. Germline assignment: CDR1 MDHEN and CDR2 SYDVKM.

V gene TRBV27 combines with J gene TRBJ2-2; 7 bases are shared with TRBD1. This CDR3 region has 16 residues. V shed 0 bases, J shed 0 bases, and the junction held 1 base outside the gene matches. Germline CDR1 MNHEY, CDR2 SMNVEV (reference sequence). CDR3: CASSLSTGSNTGELFF. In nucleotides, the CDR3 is TGTGCCAGCAGTTTATCGACAGGGTCGAACACCGGGGAGCTGTTTTTT.

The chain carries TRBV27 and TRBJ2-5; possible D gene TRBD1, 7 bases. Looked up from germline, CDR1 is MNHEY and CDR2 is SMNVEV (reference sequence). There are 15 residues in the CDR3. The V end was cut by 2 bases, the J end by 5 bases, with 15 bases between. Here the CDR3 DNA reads TGTGCCAGCAGTTTACGGGGGACAGCGTGGGAGACCCAGTACTTC. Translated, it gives CASSLRGTAWETQYF.

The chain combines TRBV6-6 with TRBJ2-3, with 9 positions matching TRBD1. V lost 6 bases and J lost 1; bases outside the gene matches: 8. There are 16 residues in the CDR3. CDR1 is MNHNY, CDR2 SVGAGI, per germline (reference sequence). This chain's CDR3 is CASSPARDRGTDTQYF. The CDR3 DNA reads TGTGCCAGCAGCCCGGCCCGGGACAGGGGCACAGATACGCAGTATTTT.

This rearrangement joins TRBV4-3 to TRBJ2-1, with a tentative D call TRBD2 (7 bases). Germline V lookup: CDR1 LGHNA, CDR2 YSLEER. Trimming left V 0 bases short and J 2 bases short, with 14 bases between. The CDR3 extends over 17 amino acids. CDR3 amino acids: CASSQEGRGGTYNEQFF. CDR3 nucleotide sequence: TGCGCCAGCAGCCAAGAGGGAAGGGGGGGCACCTACAATGAGCAGTTCTTC.

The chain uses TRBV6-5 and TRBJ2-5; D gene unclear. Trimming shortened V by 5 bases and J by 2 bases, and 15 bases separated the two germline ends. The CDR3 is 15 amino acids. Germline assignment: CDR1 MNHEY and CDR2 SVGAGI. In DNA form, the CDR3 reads TGTGCCAGCAGTCTAGACTTGGGTCATCAAGAGACCCAGTACTTC. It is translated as CASSLDLGHQETQYF.

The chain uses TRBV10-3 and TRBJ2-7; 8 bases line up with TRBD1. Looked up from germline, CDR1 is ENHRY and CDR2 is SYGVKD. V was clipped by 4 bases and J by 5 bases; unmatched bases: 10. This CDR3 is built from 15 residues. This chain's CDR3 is CAISGGDRSRNEQYF. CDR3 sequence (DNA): TGTGCCATCAGTGGGGGGGACAGGAGTCGGAACGAGCAGTACTTC.

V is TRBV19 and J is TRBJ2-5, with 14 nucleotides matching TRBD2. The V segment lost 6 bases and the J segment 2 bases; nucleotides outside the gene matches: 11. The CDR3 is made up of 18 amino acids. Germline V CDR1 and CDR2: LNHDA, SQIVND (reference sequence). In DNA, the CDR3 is TGTGCCAGTAGACGGACTAGCGGGGGGCTAGACCGTCAAGAGACCCAGTACTTC. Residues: CASRRTSGGLDRQETQYF. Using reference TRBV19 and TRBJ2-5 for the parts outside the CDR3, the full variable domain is DGGITQSPKYLFRKEGQNVTLSCEQNLNHDAMYWYRQDPGQGLRLIYYSQIVNDFQKGDIAEGYSVSREKKESFPLTVTSAQKNPTAFYLCASRRTSGGLDRQETQYFGPGTRLLVL.

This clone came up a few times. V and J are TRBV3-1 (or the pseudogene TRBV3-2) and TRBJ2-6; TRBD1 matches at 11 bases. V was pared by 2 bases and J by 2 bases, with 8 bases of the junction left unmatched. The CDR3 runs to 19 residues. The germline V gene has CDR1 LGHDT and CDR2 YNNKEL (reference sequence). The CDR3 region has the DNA TGTGCCAGCAGCCAAACCTCGGACAGGGGGCGCCCTGGGGCCAACGTCCTGACTTTC. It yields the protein CASSQTSDRGRPGANVLTF.

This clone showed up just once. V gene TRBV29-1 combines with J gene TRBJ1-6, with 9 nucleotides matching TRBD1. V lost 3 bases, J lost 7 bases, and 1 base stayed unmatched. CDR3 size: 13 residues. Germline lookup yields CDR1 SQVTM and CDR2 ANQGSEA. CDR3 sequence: CSVETGGNSPLHF. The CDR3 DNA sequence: TGCAGCGTTGAGACAGGGGGAAATTCACCCCTCCACTTT.

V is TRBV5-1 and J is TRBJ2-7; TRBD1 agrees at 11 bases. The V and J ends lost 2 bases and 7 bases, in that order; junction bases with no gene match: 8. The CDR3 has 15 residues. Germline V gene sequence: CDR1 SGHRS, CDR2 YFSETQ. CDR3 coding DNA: TGCGCCAGCAGCTTCTCAGGGACAGGGGGATTGGAGCAGTACTTC. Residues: CASSFSGTGGLEQYF.

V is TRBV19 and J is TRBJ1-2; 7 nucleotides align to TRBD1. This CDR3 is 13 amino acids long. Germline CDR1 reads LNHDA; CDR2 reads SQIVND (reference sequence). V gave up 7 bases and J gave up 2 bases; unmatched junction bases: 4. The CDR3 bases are TGTGCCAGTATGGACAGGACAAACTATGGCTACACCTTC. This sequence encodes CASMDRTNYGYTF.

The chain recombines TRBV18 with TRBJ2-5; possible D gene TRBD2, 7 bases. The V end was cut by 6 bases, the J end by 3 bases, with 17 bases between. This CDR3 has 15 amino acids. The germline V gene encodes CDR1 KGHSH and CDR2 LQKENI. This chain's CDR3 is CASSPPGGREETQYF. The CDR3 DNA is TGTGCCAGCTCGCCCCCGGGGGGCCGGGAAGAGACCCAGTACTTC.

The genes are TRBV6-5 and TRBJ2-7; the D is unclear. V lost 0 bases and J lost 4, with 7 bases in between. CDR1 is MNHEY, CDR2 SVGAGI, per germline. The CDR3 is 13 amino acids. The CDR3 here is CASSYSITYEQYF. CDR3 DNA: TGTGCCAGCAGTTACTCGATCACATACGAGCAGTACTTC.

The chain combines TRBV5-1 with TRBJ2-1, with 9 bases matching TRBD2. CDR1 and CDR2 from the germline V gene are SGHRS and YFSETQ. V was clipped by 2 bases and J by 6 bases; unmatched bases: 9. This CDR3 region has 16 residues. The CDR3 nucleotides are TGCGCCAGCAGCTTAGCCACTGGCGGGGGGGGCAATGAGCAGTTCTTC. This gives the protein CASSLATGGGGNEQFF.

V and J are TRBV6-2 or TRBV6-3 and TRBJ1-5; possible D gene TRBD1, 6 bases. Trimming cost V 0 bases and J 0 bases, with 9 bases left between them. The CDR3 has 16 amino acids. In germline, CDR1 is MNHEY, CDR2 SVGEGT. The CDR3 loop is CASSYSDRLSNQPQHF. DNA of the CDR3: TGTGCCAGCAGTTACTCGGACAGACTTAGCAATCAGCCCCAGCATTTT.

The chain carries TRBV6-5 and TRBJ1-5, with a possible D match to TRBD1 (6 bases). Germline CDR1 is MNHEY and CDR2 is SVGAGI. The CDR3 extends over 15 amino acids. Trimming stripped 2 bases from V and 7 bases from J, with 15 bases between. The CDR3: CASSYTHQQGQPQHF. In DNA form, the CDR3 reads TGTGCCAGCAGTTACACCCATCAACAGGGCCAGCCCCAGCATTTT.